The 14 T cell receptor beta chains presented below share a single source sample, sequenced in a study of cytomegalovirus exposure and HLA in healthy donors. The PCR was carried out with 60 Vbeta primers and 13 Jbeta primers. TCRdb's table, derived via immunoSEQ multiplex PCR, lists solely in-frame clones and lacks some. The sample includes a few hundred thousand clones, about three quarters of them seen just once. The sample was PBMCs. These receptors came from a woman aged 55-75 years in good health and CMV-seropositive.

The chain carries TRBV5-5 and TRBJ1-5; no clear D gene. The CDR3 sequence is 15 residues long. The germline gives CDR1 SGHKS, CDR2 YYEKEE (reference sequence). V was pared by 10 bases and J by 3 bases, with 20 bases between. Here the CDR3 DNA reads TGTGCCCCCGGAGTAGTGTCCTGCCCCAATCAGCCCCAGCATTTT. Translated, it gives CAPGVVSCPNQPQHF.

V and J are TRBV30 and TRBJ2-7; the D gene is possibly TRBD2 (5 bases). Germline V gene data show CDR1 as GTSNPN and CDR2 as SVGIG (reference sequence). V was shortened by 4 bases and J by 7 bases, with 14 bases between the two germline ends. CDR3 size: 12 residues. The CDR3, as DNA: TGTGCCTGGACCCTTAAGCCGGGGGAGCAGTACTTC. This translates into CAWTLKPGEQYF.

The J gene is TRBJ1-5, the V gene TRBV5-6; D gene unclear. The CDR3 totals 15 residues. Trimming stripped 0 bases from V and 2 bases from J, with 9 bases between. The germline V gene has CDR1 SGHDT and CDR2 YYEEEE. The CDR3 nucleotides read TGTGCCAGCAGCTTGGGCGGCAGACGCAATCAGCCCCAGCATTTT. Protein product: CASSLGGRRNQPQHF.

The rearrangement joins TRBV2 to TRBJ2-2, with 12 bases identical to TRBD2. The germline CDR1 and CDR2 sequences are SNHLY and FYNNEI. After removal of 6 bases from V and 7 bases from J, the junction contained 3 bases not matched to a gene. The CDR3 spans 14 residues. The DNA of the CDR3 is TGTGCCAGCAGACTAGCGGGGGGTAACGGGGAGCTGTTTTTT. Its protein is CASRLAGGNGELFF. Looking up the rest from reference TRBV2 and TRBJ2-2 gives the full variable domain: EPEVTQTPSHQVTQMGQEVILRCVPISNHLYFYWYRQILGQKVEFLVSFYNNEISEKSEIFDDQFSVERPDGSNFTLKIRSTKLEDSAMYFCASRLAGGNGELFFGEGSRLTVL.

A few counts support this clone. CDR3 protein: CASSRTGGRNEQYF. The CDR3 DNA reads TGTGCCAGCAGCCGAACAGGGGGCAGGAACGAGCAGTACTTC. The chain employs TRBV11-2 and TRBJ2-7; TRBD1 matches 9 bases. V lost 5 bases, J lost 5 bases, and 7 bases stayed unmatched. CDR1 and CDR2 from the germline V gene are SGHAT and FQNNGV. This CDR3 has 14 residues.

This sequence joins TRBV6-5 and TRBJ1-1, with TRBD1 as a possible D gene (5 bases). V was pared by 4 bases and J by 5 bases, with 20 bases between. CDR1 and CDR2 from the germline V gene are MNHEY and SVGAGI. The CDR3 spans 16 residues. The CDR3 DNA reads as TGTGCCAGCAGTTCAGCGGGCGGCAGGGTCCTAACTGAAGCTTTCTTT. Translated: CASSSAGGRVLTEAFF.

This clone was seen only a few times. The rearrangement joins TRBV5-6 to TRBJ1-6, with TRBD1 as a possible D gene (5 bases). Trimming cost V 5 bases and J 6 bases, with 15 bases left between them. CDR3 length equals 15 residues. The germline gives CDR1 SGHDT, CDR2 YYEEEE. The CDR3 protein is CASSRPGLSNSPLHF. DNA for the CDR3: TGTGCCAGCAGTAGGCCGGGACTTAGTAATTCACCCCTCCACTTT.

CDR3 amino acids: CASSPPGDRALNTEAFF. CDR3 coding DNA: TGTGCCAGCAGCCCCCCAGGGGACCGGGCGCTGAACACTGAAGCTTTCTTT. This chain joins TRBV7-2 and TRBJ1-1, with TRBD1 as a possible D gene (6 bases). CDR1 is SGHTA and CDR2 is FQGNSA in the germline V gene. This CDR3 spans 17 amino acids. Trimming cost V 5 bases and J 0 bases, with 19 bases left between them.

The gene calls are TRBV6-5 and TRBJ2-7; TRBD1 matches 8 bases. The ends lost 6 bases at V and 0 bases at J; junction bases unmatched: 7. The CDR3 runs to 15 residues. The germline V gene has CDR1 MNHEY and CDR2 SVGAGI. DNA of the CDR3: TGTGCCAGCAGAGACAGGGGCCGGAGCTCCTACGAGCAGTACTTC. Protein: CASRDRGRSSYEQYF.

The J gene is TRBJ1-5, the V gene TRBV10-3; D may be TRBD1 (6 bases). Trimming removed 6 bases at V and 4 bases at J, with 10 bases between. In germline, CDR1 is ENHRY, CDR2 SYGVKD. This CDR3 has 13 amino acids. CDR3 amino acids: CAIRTGLNQPQHF. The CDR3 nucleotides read TGTGCCATCAGGACAGGCCTTAATCAGCCCCAGCATTTT.

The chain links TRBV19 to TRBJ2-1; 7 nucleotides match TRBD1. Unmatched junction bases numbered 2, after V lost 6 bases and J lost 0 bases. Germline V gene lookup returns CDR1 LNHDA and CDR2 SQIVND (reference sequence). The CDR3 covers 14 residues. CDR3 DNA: TGTGCCAGTAGCCGGGACAGCTCCTACAATGAGCAGTTCTTC. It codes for CASSRDSSYNEQFF.

Written as DNA, the CDR3 is TGTGCCAGCAGGACGGGACAGGGAGGCTCACCCCTCCACTTT. Amino acid sequence: CASRTGQGGSPLHF. This chain links TRBV2 with TRBJ1-6; 9 bases agree with TRBD1. This CDR3 is built from 14 residues. In germline, CDR1 is SNHLY, CDR2 FYNNEI. The J segment lost 10 bases and the V segment lost 6 bases, leaving 7 bases of the junction unmatched. Drawing the rest from reference TRBV2 and TRBJ1-6, the complete variable domain is EPEVTQTPSHQVTQMGQEVILRCVPISNHLYFYWYRQILGQKVEFLVSFYNNEISEKSEIFDDQFSVERPDGSNFTLKIRSTKLEDSAMYFCASRTGQGGSPLHFGNGTRLTVT.

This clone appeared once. The CDR3 spells CAWSRQDAGELFF. CDR3 bases: TGTGCCTGGAGTCGACAGGATGCCGGGGAGCTGTTTTTT. The chain has TRBV30 and TRBJ2-2; possibly TRBD1 for D (6 bases). There are 13 residues in the CDR3. V gave up 2 bases and J gave up 6 bases, with 10 bases separating them. The germline V gene encodes CDR1 GTSNPN and CDR2 SVGIG (reference sequence).

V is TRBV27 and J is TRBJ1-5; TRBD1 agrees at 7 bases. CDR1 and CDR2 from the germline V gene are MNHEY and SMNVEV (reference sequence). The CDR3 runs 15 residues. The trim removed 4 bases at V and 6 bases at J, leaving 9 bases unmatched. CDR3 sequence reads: CASSSIRGAGQPQHF. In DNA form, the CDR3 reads TGTGCCAGCAGTTCCATCAGGGGGGCTGGTCAGCCCCAGCATTTT.